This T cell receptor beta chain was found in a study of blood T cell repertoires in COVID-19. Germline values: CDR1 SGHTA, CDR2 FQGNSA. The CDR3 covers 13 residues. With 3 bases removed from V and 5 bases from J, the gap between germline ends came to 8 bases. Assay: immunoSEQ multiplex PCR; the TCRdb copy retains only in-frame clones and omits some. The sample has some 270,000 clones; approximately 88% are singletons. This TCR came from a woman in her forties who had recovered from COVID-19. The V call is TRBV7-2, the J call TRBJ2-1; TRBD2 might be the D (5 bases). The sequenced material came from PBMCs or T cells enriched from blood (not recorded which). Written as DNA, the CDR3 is TGTACCAGCAGCTTGGACTCACACAATGAGCAGTTCTTC. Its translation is CTSSLDSHNEQFF.